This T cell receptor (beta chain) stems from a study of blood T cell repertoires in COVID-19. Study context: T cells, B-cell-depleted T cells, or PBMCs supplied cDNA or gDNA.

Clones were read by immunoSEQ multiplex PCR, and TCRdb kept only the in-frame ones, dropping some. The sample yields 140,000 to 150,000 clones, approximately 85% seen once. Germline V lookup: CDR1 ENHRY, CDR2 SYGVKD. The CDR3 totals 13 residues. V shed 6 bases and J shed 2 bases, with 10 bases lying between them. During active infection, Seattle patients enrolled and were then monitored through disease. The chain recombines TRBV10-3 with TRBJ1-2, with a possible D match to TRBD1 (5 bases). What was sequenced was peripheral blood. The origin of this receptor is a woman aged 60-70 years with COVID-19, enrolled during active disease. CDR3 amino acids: CAISQGTNYGYTF. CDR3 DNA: TGTGCCATCAGCCAGGGTACGAACTATGGCTACACCTTC.